The present entry profiles one TCR beta chain with its context. In the study's own analysis: Counts of nucleated cells, estimated from reference gene primer amplification, were obtained. The assay was immunoSEQ multiplex PCR, and TCRdb's table has in-frame clones only and misses some. D and trimming were read from the DNA, whereas the V and J calls and clone size are those reported in that table. The sample records a few hundred thousand clones, approximately 88% being singletons. The data derive from a study of blood T cell repertoires in COVID-19. Study as a whole: The United States, Italy and Spain were the sources of the acute and convalescent COVID-19 samples. From T cells, B-cell-depleted T cells, or PBMCs came the material, which was cDNA or gDNA.

The CDR3 covers 15 residues. Germline V gene data show CDR1 as MNHNY and CDR2 as SVGAGI (reference sequence). V was cut by 0 bases and J by 10 bases, with 13 bases left in between. This clonotype originated in a man younger than 35 with active or convalescent COVID-19. This rearrangement joins TRBV6-6 to TRBJ1-6; D may be TRBD1 (5 bases). The source material was peripheral blood. The CDR3 DNA is TGTGCCAGCAGTTACTCGGCCCAGGGAACGTCACCCCTCCACTTT. As protein: CASSYSAQGTSPLHF.